Below, 32 T cell receptor beta chains from the same sample are listed, as sequenced in a study of blood T cell repertoires in COVID-19. Profiled with immunoSEQ multiplex PCR; TCRdb holds only in-frame clones, not every one. Of some 290,000 clones listed, less than 90% are singletons. What was sequenced was peripheral blood. The receptors stem from a woman in her thirties with COVID-19, enrolled during active disease.

This chain links TRBV27 with TRBJ2-7; 11 bases agree with TRBD1. The CDR3 is 16 residues long. Germline V lookup: CDR1 MNHEY, CDR2 SMNVEV (reference sequence). V lost 5 bases and J lost 4; bases outside the gene matches: 10. CDR3 DNA sequence: TGTGCCAGCAGTGTTTCCGGGACAGGGGGGGAGTACGAGCAGTACTTC. As protein: CASSVSGTGGEYEQYF.

This chain links TRBV28 with TRBJ2-1; 8 bases align to TRBD2. CDR1 is MDHEN, CDR2 SYDVKM, per germline. The CDR3 totals 11 residues. V dropped 6 bases and J dropped 10; count of bases not matched to a gene: 2. CDR3 protein: CASRRLAEQFF. The CDR3 DNA is TGTGCCAGCAGAAGACTAGCGGAGCAGTTCTTC.

The V call is TRBV3-1 (or the pseudogene TRBV3-2), the J call TRBJ2-7; 7 positions agree with TRBD1. Germline V gene sequence: CDR1 LGHDT, CDR2 YNNKEL (reference sequence). The CDR3 consists of 18 residues. After removal of 0 bases from V and 3 bases from J, the junction contained 14 bases not matched to a gene. CDR3 residues: CASSQDPGQTYLIYEQYF. The CDR3 bases are TGTGCCAGCAGCCAAGATCCGGGACAGACCTACTTAATCTACGAGCAGTACTTC.

The rearrangement links TRBV4-1 to TRBJ2-5, with TRBD2 matching over 10 bases. This CDR3 has 17 residues. The germline V gene has CDR1 MGHRA and CDR2 YSYEKL. Unmatched junction bases numbered 7, after V lost 0 bases and J lost 3 bases. The DNA of the CDR3 is TGCGCCAGCAGCCAAGACATCCTAGCGGGGGCCAAAGAGACCCAGTACTTC. Protein sequence: CASSQDILAGAKETQYF.

This clone was seen a single time. The chain couples TRBV28 to TRBJ2-7; no clear D. V was pared by 6 bases and J by 0 bases, with 12 bases between. The CDR3 loop spans 14 amino acids. Per the germline V gene, CDR1 is MDHEN and CDR2 is SYDVKM. In DNA form, the CDR3 reads TGTGCCAGCAGCCTTGGAGAGAGCTCCTACGAGCAGTACTTC. Residues: CASSLGESSYEQYF.

V gene TRBV29-1 combines with J gene TRBJ1-1, with a possible D match to TRBD1 (6 bases). CDR3 size: 15 residues. Germline V gene lookup returns CDR1 SQVTM and CDR2 ANQGSEA. V dropped 2 bases and J dropped 5 bases, with 18 bases sitting between them. DNA for the CDR3: TGCAGCGTTGAATACGAAGGACAGTGGGGGACTGAAGCTTTCTTT. This codes for CSVEYEGQWGTEAFF.

This clone was counted a few times. The chain couples TRBV19 to TRBJ1-6; 11 bases map to TRBD1. V trimming: 5 bases; J trimming: 10 bases; junction bases outside the gene matches: 7. CDR1 is LNHDA, CDR2 SQIVND, per germline (reference sequence). This CDR3 region has 15 residues. CDR3 in DNA: TGTGCCAGTAGTCCCGGGACAGGGGGGTACTCACCCCTCCACTTT. This translates into CASSPGTGGYSPLHF.

The chain combines TRBV7-2 with TRBJ1-6; tentatively, D is TRBD1 (5 bases). The CDR3 is 16 amino acids. Looked up from germline, CDR1 is SGHTA and CDR2 is FQGNSA. V lost 1 base, J lost 10 bases, and 17 bases lay in between. This chain's CDR3 is CASSLVGGGTRSPLHF. The CDR3 DNA sequence: TGTGCCAGCAGCTTAGTGGGGGGGGGAACTCGCTCACCCCTCCACTTT. The complete variable domain, with remaining parts taken from reference TRBV7-2 and TRBJ1-6, reads GAGVSQSPSNKVTEKGKDVELRCDPISGHTALYWYRQSLGQGLEFLIYFQGNSAPDKSGLPSDRFSAERTGGSVSTLTIQRTQQEDSAVYLCASSLVGGGTRSPLHFGNGTRLTVT.

This chain connects TRBV25-1 to TRBJ2-7; TRBD1 is a possible D gene (6 bases). The length of the CDR3 is 15 residues. V lost 4 bases and J lost 7, with 20 bases in between. The germline V gene has CDR1 MGHDK and CDR2 SYGVNS. This CDR3 is CASSVSGTRFLEQYF. As DNA, the CDR3 is TGTGCCAGCAGTGTCTCCGGGACACGGTTCTTAGAGCAGTACTTC.

The DNA of the CDR3 is TGTGCCAGTAGTATGGCAGGGCGCTCTGGGGCCAACGTCCTGACTTTC. It yields the protein CASSMAGRSGANVLTF. V and J are TRBV19 and TRBJ2-6, with a weak D call TRBD1 (5 bases). The CDR3 spans 16 residues. Germline loops: CDR1 LNHDA, CDR2 SQIVND (reference sequence). V was cut by 3 bases and J by 0 bases, with 9 bases left in between.

The chain joins TRBV29-1 to TRBJ2-7; 12 nucleotides line up with TRBD2. Germline V gives CDR1 SQVTM, CDR2 ANQGSEA. The CDR3 contains 16 residues. Unmatched junction bases numbered 8, after V lost 5 bases and J lost 0 bases. The CDR3 region is CSVQSSGGDFSYEQYF. CDR3 nucleotide sequence: TGCAGCGTTCAATCTAGCGGGGGGGATTTCTCCTACGAGCAGTACTTC.

The V and J genes are TRBV27 and TRBJ2-7; D uncertain. In germline, CDR1 is MNHEY, CDR2 SMNVEV (reference sequence). Trimming shortened V by 3 bases and J by 6 bases, and 9 bases separated the two germline ends. The CDR3 runs to 12 residues. CDR3 sequence: CASSFGSGEQYF. The CDR3 DNA sequence: TGTGCCAGCAGTTTCGGGTCTGGCGAGCAGTACTTC.

V and J are TRBV5-1 and TRBJ2-7; 12 positions match TRBD2. Germline assignment: CDR1 SGHRS and CDR2 YFSETQ. The CDR3 totals 15 residues. V shed 5 bases, J shed 6 bases, and the junction held 9 bases outside the gene matches. CDR3: CASRVEGLAGTEQYF. CDR3 bases: TGCGCCAGCAGGGTCGAAGGACTAGCGGGGACCGAGCAGTACTTC. Full variable domain (outside the CDR3, taken from reference TRBV5-1 and TRBJ2-7): KAGVTQTPRYLIKTRGQQVTLSCSPISGHRSVSWYQQTPGQGLQFLFEYFSETQRNKGNFPGRFSGRQFSNSRSEMNVSTLELGDSALYLCASRVEGLAGTEQYFGPGTRLTVT.

This clone was detected once. The chain links TRBV6-6 to TRBJ1-1; TRBD1 is a possible D gene (6 bases). This CDR3 is built from 12 residues. Per the germline V gene, CDR1 is MNHNY and CDR2 is SVGAGI (reference sequence). V shed 10 bases and J shed 6 bases, with 15 bases lying between them. CDR3 DNA: TGTGCCACATTCCAGGGGAAATCTGAAGCTTTCTTT. Translation gives CATFQGKSEAFF.

A single count supports this clone. The V call is TRBV5-1, the J call TRBJ2-3; 8 positions agree with TRBD1. Germline V gives CDR1 SGHRS, CDR2 YFSETQ. The junction had 10 bases not matched to a gene; V was cut back by 1 base and J by 6 bases. There are 16 residues in the CDR3. This chain's CDR3 is CASSLISRGLGDTQYF. The CDR3 region has the DNA TGCGCCAGCAGCTTGATTTCCAGGGGGCTTGGTGATACGCAGTATTTT.

The rearrangement uses TRBV10-3 and TRBJ1-1; TRBD1 might be the D (5 bases). With 7 bases removed from V and 0 bases from J, the gap between germline ends came to 15 bases. Germline lookup yields CDR1 ENHRY and CDR2 SYGVKD. This CDR3 comprises 15 residues. The CDR3 DNA reads TGTGCCATCACGACCTCCGACAGTCTGAACACTGAAGCTTTCTTT. Translated, it gives CAITTSDSLNTEAFF.

The chain uses TRBV7-9 and TRBJ2-7; possibly TRBD2 for D (5 bases). CDR1 SEHNR and CDR2 FQNEAQ come from the germline V gene (reference sequence). V lost 4 bases and J lost 6, with 10 bases in between. This CDR3 region has 12 residues. This CDR3 is CASSSVAGEQYF. For the CDR3, the DNA is TGTGCCAGCAGCTCGGTGGCGGGCGAGCAGTACTTC.

The chain links TRBV19 to TRBJ1-4, with TRBD1 matching 10 bases. The CDR3 has 17 amino acids. Germline CDR1 is LNHDA and CDR2 is SQIVND (reference sequence). V lost 3 bases, J lost 5 bases, and 9 bases stayed unmatched. CDR3 DNA: TGTGCCAGTAGTATTAGCGGACAGGGGGTCCGGAATGAAAAACTGTTTTTT. It is translated as CASSISGQGVRNEKLFF.

The CDR3: CASSYSSGGAWETQYF. In DNA, the CDR3 is TGTGCCAGCAGTTACTCTAGCGGGGGGGCCTGGGAGACCCAGTACTTC. The chain is built from TRBV6-5 and TRBJ2-5, with TRBD2 matching over 11 bases. J lost 5 bases, V lost 0 bases, and 5 bases had no gene match. The CDR3 sequence is 16 residues long. Germline lookup yields CDR1 MNHEY and CDR2 SVGAGI.

This clone was recorded a few times. The rearrangement joins TRBV12-5 to TRBJ1-6; D call uncertain. Germline assignment: CDR1 LGHNT and CDR2 FRNRAP. The V end lost 4 bases, the J end lost 8 bases, and 18 bases lay between the germline ends. CDR3 length equals 16 residues. The CDR3 nucleotides read TGTGCTAGTGGTTGGAGGCGCGGGCCAAATGATTCACCCCTCCACTTT. Its protein product is CASGWRRGPNDSPLHF.

The V and J genes are TRBV30 and TRBJ2-7; 9 bases agree with TRBD1. The CDR3 extends over 15 amino acids. V shed 6 bases, J shed 2 bases, and the junction held 11 bases outside the gene matches. CDR1 and CDR2 (germline): GTSNPN, SVGIG (reference sequence). The CDR3 region has the DNA TGTGCCTGCGTCGGACAGGGGAAAAAGGCCTACGAGCAGTACTTC. Its protein is CACVGQGKKAYEQYF.

V usage is TRBV19 and J usage is TRBJ2-7; 7 bases line up with TRBD2. The CDR3 extends over 14 amino acids. Germline CDR1 and CDR2: LNHDA and SQIVND (reference sequence). The V and J ends lost 7 bases and 5 bases, in that order; junction bases with no gene match: 11. The DNA for the CDR3 is TGTGCCAGTACCTCGGACTCGCGGGGGAACGAGCAGTACTTC. Its protein is CASTSDSRGNEQYF. The variable domain in full, completed from reference TRBV19 and TRBJ2-7, reads DGGITQSPKYLFRKEGQNVTLSCEQNLNHDAMYWYRQDPGQGLRLIYYSQIVNDFQKGDIAEGYSVSREKKESFPLTVTSAQKNPTAFYLCASTSDSRGNEQYFGPGTRLTVT.

V gene TRBV4-1 combines with J gene TRBJ2-3; no clear D. V was pared by 1 base and J by 0 bases, with 8 bases between. CDR1 is MGHRA, CDR2 YSYEKL, per germline. The CDR3 consists of 15 residues. CDR3 residues: CASSQVLRSTDTQYF. DNA for the CDR3: TGCGCCAGCAGCCAAGTCTTGCGGAGCACAGATACGCAGTATTTT.

This clone was observed many times. The rearrangement links TRBV5-6 to TRBJ1-2; D gene ambiguous. Trimming took off 0 bases at V and 2 bases at J, with 11 bases between the two ends. Germline V CDR1 and CDR2: SGHDT, YYEEEE. The CDR3 covers 15 residues. The CDR3 nucleotides are TGTGCCAGCAGCTTGGCCGGCAGGTTGAACTATGGCTACACCTTC. This gives the protein CASSLAGRLNYGYTF.

The chain is built from TRBV5-1 and TRBJ1-1; maybe TRBD1 (5 bases). Germline V gene data show CDR1 as SGHRS and CDR2 as YFSETQ. V dropped 1 base and J dropped 6 bases, with 7 bases sitting between them. The CDR3 is 12 amino acids. This chain's CDR3 is CASSLRGAEAFF. CDR3 DNA sequence: TGCGCCAGCAGCTTGAGGGGCGCTGAAGCTTTCTTT.

The genes are TRBV12-3 or TRBV12-4 and TRBJ1-1, with D uncertain. Trimming shortened V by 9 bases and J by 6 bases, and 14 bases separated the two germline ends. The CDR3 length is 12 residues. The CDR3 reads CASSRPSSEAFF. CDR3 bases: TGTGCCAGTAGCCGACCAAGCTCTGAAGCTTTCTTT.

This chain links TRBV6-5 with TRBJ2-7, with D possibly matching TRBD1 (6 bases). CDR1 MNHEY and CDR2 SVGAGI come from the germline V gene. V was pared by 6 bases and J by 2 bases, with 8 bases between. The CDR3 is 12 amino acids. CDR3 region: CASRDSPYEQYF. The DNA of the CDR3 is TGTGCCAGCAGGGACAGTCCCTACGAGCAGTACTTC.

This clone appeared once. V gene TRBV7-9 combines with J gene TRBJ1-2; no clear D gene. V lost 3 bases to trimming and J lost 2 bases, with 10 bases between them. The CDR3 sequence is 14 residues long. CDR1 SEHNR and CDR2 FQNEAQ come from the germline V gene (reference sequence). CDR3 region: CASSLGGNNYGYTF. In DNA, the CDR3 is TGTGCCAGCAGCTTGGGAGGGAACAACTATGGCTACACCTTC.

The rearrangement joins TRBV28 to TRBJ2-7, with TRBD1 identical over 7 bases. CDR1 and CDR2 (germline): MDHEN, SYDVKM. The CDR3 sequence is 17 residues long. V lost 2 bases and J lost 3; bases outside the gene matches: 13. CDR3 residues: CASSLLPGEGGFYEQYF. The CDR3 region has the DNA TGTGCCAGCAGTTTACTCCCCGGGGAAGGGGGCTTCTACGAGCAGTACTTC.

The gene calls are TRBV5-8 and TRBJ2-7; TRBD1 matches at 7 bases. The germline CDR1 and CDR2 sequences are SGHTS and YDEGEE. This CDR3 region has 13 residues. V was pared by 2 bases and J by 5 bases, with 4 bases of the junction left unmatched. The CDR3 region is CASSFGDSDEQYF. DNA of the CDR3: TGTGCCAGCAGCTTCGGGGACAGCGACGAGCAGTACTTC.

CDR3 sequence (DNA): TGTGCCAGTAGTATGGGGAGGGGGACAGGACCCTACAATGAGCAGTTCTTC. As protein: CASSMGRGTGPYNEQFF. The chain has TRBV19 and TRBJ2-1; D might be TRBD1 (8 bases). This CDR3 comprises 17 residues. With 3 bases removed from V and 2 bases from J, the gap between germline ends came to 17 bases. Germline V gene lookup returns CDR1 LNHDA and CDR2 SQIVND (reference sequence).

Only one count was recorded for this clone. The chain is built from TRBV13 and TRBJ2-7; 10 bases agree with TRBD2. This CDR3 has 17 amino acids. CDR1 PRHDT and CDR2 FYEKMQ come from the germline V gene (reference sequence). With 5 bases clipped from V and 8 bases from J, the junction kept 18 bases outside the gene matches. This chain's CDR3 is CASSPSPSGGAPVQQYF. The CDR3, as DNA: TGTGCCAGCAGCCCATCCCCCAGCGGGGGGGCCCCAGTTCAGCAGTACTTC.